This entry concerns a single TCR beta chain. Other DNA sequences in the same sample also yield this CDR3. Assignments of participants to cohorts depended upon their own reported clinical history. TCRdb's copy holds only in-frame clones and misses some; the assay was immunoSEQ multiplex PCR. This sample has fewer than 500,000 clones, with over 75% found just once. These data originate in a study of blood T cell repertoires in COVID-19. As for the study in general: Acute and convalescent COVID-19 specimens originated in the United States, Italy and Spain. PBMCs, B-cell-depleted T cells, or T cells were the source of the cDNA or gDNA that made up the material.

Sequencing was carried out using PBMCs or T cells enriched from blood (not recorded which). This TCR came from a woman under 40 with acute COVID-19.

The CDR3 spells CASSSSGANVLTF. CDR3 coding DNA: TGTGCCAGCTCCTCGTCCGGGGCCAACGTCCTGACTTTC. The gene calls are TRBV18 and TRBJ2-6; D unclear. V gave up 6 bases and J gave up 4 bases, with 7 bases separating them. The germline gives CDR1 KGHSH, CDR2 LQKENI. The CDR3 covers 13 residues.